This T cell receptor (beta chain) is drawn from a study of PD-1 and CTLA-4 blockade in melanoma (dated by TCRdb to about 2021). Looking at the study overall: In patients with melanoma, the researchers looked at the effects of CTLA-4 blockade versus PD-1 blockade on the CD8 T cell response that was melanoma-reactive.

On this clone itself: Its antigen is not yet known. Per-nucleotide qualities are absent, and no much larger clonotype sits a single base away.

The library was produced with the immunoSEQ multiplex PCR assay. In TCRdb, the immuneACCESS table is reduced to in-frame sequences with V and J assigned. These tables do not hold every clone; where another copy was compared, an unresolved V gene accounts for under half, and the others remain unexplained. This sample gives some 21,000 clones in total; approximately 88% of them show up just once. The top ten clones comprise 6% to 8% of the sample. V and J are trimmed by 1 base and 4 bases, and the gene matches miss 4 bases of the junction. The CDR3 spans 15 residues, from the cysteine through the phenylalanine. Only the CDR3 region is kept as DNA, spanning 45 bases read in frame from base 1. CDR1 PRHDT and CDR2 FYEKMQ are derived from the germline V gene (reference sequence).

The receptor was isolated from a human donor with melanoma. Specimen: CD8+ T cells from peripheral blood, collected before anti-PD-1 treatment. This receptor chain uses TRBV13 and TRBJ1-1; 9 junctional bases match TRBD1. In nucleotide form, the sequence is TGTGCCAGCAGCTTAGCCACAGGGGGCCTCACTGAAGCTTTCTTT. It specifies CASSLATGGLTEAFF. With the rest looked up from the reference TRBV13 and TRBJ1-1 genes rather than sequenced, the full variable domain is AAGVIQSPRHLIKEKRETATLKCYPIPRHDTVYWYQQGPGQDPQFLISFYEKMQSDKGSIPDRFSAQQFSDYHSELNMSSLELGDSALYFCASSLATGGLTEAFFGQGTRLTVV.